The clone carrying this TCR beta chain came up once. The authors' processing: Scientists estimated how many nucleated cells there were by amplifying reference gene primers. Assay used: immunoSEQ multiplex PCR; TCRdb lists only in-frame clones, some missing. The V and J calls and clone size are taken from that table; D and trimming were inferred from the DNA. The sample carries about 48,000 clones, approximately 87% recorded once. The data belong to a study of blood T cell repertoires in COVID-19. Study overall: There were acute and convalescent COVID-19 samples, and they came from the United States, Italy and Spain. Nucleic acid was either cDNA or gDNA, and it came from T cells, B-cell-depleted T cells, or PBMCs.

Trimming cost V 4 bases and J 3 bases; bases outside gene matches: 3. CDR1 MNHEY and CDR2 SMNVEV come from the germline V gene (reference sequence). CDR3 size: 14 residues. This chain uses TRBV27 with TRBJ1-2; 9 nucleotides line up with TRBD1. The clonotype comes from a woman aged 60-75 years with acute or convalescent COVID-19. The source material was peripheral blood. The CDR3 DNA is TGTGCCAGCAGTTACCGGGACAGGGACTATGGCTACACCTTC. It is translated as CASSYRDRDYGYTF.